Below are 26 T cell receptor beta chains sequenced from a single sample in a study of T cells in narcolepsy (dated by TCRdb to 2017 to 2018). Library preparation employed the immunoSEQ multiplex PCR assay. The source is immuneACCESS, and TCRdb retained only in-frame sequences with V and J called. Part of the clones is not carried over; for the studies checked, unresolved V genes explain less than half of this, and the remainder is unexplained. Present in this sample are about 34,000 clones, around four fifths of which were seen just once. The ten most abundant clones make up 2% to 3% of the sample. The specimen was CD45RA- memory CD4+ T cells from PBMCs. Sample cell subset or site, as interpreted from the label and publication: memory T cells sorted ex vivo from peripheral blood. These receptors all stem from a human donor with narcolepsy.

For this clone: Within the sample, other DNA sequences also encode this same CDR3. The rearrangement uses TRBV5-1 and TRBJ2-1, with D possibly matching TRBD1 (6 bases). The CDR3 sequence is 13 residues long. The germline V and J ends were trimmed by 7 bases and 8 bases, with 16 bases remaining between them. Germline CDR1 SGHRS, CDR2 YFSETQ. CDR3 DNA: TGCGCCAGCGCTACAGGGCTGAGCGATGAGCAGTTCTTC. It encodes CASATGLSDEQFF. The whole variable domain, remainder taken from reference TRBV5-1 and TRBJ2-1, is KAGVTQTPRYLIKTRGQQVTLSCSPISGHRSVSWYQQTPGQGLQFLFEYFSETQRNKGNFPGRFSGRQFSNSRSEMNVSTLELGDSALYLCASATGLSDEQFFGPGTRLTVL.

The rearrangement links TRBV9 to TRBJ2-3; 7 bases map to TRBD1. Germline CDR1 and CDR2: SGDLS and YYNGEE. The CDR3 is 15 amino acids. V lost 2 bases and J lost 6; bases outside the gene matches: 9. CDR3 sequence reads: CASSVLDRVEDTQYF. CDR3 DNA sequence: TGTGCCAGCAGCGTCCTAGACAGGGTGGAGGATACGCAGTATTTT.

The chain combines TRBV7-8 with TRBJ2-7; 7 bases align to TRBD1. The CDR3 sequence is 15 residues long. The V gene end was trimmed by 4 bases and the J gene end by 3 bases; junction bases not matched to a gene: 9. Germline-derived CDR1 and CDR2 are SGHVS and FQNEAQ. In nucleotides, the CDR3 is TGTGCCAGCAGCTCGAAACAGGGGATAGACTACGAGCAGTACTTC. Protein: CASSSKQGIDYEQYF. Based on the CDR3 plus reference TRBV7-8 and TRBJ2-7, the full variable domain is GAGVSQSPRYKVAKRGQDVALRCDPISGHVSLFWYQQALGQGPEFLTYFQNEAQLDKSGLPSDRFFAERPEGSVSTLKIQRTQQEDSAVYLCASSSKQGIDYEQYFGPGTRLTVT.

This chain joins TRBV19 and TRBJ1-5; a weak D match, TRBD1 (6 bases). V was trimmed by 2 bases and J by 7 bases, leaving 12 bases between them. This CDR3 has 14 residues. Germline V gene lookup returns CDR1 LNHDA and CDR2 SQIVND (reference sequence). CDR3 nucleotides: TGTGCCAGTAGTATATCACAGGGAAAGCAGCCCCAGCATTTT. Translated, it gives CASSISQGKQPQHF.

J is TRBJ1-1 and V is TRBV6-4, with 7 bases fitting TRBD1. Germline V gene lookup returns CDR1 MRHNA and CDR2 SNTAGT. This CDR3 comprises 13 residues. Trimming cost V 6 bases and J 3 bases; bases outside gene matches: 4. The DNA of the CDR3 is TGTGCCAGCAGAAACAGGGGAGACACTGAAGCTTTCTTT. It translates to CASRNRGDTEAFF.

The CDR3 DNA sequence: TGTGCCAGCAGCTTCGGACAGGGATACAATGAGCAGTTCTTC. Translating it yields CASSFGQGYNEQFF. The chain recombines TRBV11-3 with TRBJ2-1, with TRBD1 matching 8 bases. V dropped 3 bases and J dropped 4; count of bases not matched to a gene: 2. Germline values: CDR1 SGHNT, CDR2 YENEEA. The CDR3 runs to 14 residues.

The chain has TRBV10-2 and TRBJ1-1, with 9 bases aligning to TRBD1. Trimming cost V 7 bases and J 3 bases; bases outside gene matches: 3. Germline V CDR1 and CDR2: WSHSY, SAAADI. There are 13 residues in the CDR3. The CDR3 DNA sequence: TGCGCCAGCACGAGACAGGGGGACACTGAAGCTTTCTTT. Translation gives CASTRQGDTEAFF.

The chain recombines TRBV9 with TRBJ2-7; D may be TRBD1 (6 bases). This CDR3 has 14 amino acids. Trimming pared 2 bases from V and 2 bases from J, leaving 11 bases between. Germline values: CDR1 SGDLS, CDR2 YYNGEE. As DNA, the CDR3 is TGTGCCAGCAGCGTGGCGGACAGAGCCTACGAGCAGTACTTC. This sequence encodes CASSVADRAYEQYF. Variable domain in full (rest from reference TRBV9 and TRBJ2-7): DSGVTQTPKHLITATGQRVTLRCSPRSGDLSVYWYQQSLDQGLQFLIQYYNGEERAKGNILERFSAQQFPDLHSELNLSSLELGDSALYFCASSVADRAYEQYFGPGTRLTVT.

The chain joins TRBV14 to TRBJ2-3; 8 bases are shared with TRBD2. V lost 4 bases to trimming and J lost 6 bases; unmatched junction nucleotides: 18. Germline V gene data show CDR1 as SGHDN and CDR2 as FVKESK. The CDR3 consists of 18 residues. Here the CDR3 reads CASSRFRSGSELGDTQYF. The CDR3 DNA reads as TGTGCCAGCAGCCGATTTCGCAGCGGGAGCGAATTAGGGGATACGCAGTATTTT.

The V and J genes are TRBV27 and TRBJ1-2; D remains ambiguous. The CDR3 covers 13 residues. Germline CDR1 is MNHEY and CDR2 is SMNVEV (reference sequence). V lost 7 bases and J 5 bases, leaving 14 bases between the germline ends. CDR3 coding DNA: TGTGCCAGCAAGCCGATAGGGCCTTATGGCTACACCTTC. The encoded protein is CASKPIGPYGYTF.

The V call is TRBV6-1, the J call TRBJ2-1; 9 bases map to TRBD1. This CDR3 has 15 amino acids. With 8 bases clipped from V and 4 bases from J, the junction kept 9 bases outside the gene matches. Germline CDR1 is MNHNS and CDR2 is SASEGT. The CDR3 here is CASGLGQGLYNEQFF. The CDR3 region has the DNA TGTGCCAGCGGATTGGGACAGGGACTGTACAATGAGCAGTTCTTC.

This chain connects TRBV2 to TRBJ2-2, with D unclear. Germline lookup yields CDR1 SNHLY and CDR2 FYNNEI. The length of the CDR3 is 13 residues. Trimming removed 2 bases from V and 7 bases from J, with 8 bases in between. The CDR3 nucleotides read TGTGCCAGCAGTGAATCGGGTTACGGGGAGCTGTTTTTT. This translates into CASSESGYGELFF. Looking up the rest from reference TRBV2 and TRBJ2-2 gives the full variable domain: EPEVTQTPSHQVTQMGQEVILRCVPISNHLYFYWYRQILGQKVEFLVSFYNNEISEKSEIFDDQFSVERPDGSNFTLKIRSTKLEDSAMYFCASSESGYGELFFGEGSRLTVL.

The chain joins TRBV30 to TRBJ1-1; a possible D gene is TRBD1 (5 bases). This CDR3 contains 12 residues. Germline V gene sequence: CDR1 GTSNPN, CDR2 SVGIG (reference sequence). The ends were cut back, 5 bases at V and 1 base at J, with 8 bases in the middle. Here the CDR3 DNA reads TGTGCCTGGGGTCAGGGGAACACTGAAGCTTTCTTT. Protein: CAWGQGNTEAFF.

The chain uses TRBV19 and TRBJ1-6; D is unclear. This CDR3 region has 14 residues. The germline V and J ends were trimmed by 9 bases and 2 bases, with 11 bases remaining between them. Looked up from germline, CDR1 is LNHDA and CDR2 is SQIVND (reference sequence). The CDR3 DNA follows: TGTGCCAGCCGGGCCGGTCCCTATAATTCACCCCTCCACTTT. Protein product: CASRAGPYNSPLHF. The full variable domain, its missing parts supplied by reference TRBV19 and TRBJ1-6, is DGGITQSPKYLFRKEGQNVTLSCEQNLNHDAMYWYRQDPGQGLRLIYYSQIVNDFQKGDIAEGYSVSREKKESFPLTVTSAQKNPTAFYLCASRAGPYNSPLHFGNGTRLTVT.

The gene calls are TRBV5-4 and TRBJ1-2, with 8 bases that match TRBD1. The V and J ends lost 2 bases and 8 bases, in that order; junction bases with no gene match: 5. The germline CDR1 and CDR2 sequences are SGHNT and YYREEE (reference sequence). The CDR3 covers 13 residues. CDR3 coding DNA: TGTGCCAGCAGCTTCCAGGGGGCGCAAGGCTACACCTTC. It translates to CASSFQGAQGYTF. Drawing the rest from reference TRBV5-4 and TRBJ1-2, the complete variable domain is ETGVTQSPTHLIKTRGQQVTLRCSSQSGHNTVSWYQQALGQGPQFIFQYYREEENGRGNFPPRFSGLQFPNYSSELNVNALELDDSALYLCASSFQGAQGYTFGSGTRLTVV.

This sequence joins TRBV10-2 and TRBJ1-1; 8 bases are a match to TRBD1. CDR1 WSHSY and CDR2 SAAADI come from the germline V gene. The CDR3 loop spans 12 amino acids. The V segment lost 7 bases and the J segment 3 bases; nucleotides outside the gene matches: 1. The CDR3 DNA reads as TGCGCCAGCAACAGGGGGGACACTGAAGCTTTCTTT. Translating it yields CASNRGDTEAFF.

The CDR3 sequence is CAAKSRGRGNEQFF. CDR3 DNA sequence: TGTGCCGCGAAATCTAGAGGCCGAGGGAATGAGCAGTTCTTC. This chain connects TRBV6-5 to TRBJ2-1; D is possibly TRBD2 (5 bases). CDR3 length: 14 amino acids. Deletions cut 11 bases from V and 7 bases from J, with 21 bases between. Germline V gene sequence: CDR1 MNHEY, CDR2 SVGAGI.

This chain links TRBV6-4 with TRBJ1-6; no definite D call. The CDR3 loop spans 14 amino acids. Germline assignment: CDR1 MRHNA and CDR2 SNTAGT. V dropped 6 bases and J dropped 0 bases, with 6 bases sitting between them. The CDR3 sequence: CASRDTSYNSPLHF. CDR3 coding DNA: TGTGCCAGCAGAGATACCTCCTATAATTCACCCCTCCACTTT.

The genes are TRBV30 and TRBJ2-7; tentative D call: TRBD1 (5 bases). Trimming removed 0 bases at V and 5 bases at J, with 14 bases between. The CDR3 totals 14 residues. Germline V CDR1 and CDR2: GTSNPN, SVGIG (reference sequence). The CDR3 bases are TGTGCCTGGAGTGTACTCAGGGCTAGAAACGAGCAGTACTTC. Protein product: CAWSVLRARNEQYF.

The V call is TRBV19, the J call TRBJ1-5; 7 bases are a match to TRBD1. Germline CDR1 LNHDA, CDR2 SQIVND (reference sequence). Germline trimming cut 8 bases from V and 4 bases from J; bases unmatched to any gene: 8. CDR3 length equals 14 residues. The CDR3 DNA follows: TGTGCCAGTCAAGCGGGACAGCAAAATCAGCCCCAGCATTTT. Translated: CASQAGQQNQPQHF.

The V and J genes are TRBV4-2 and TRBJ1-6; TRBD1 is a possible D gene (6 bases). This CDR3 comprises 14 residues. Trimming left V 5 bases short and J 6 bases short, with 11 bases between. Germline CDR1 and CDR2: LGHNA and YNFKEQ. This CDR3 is CASSLVGANSPLHF. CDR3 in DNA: TGTGCCAGCAGCTTGGTGGGGGCTAATTCACCCCTCCACTTT.

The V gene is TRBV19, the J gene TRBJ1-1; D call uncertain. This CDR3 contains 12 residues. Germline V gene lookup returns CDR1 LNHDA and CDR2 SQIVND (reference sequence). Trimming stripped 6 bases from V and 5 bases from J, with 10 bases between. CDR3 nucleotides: TGTGCCAGTAGGCTAGCGGGTACTGAAGCTTTCTTT. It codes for CASRLAGTEAFF.

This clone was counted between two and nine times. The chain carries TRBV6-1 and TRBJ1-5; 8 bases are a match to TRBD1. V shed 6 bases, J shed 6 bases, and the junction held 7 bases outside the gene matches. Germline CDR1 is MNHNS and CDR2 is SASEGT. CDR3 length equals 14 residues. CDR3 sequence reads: CASSPTGGTQPQHF. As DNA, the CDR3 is TGTGCCAGCAGCCCCACAGGGGGGACTCAGCCCCAGCATTTT.

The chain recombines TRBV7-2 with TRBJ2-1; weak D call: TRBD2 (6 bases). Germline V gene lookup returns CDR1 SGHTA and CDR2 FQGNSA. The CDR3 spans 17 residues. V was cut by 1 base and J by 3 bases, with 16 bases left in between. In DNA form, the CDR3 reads TGTGCCAGCAGCTTAGTCGGCGGGAACTCCCACTACAATGAGCAGTTCTTC. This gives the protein CASSLVGGNSHYNEQFF.

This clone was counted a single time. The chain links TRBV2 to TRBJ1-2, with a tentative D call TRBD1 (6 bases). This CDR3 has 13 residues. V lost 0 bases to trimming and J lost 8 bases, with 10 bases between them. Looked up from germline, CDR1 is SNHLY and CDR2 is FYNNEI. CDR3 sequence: CASSEAVTGGYTF. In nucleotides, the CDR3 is TGTGCCAGCAGTGAAGCCGTGACAGGCGGCTACACCTTC.

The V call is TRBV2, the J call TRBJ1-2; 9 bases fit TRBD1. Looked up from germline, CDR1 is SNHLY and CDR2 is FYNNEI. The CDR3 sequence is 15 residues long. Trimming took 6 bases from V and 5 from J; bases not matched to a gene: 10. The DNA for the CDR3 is TGTGCCAGCAGCTCTAACAGGGGGCCGGCTTATGGCTACACCTTC. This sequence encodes CASSSNRGPAYGYTF.